What follows is one T cell receptor (beta chain) and its context. What it binds is not known. These data originate in a study of beta chain features in type 1 diabetes. Study context: Healthy donors and patients showed comparable age, gender and cell yields.

General study results and limits: There was a moderate but significant shortening of TCRB CDR3s in all four CD4+ subsets of Type 1 diabetes patients. For cells with high TCR expression, cDNA sequencing could yield over-representation.

The CDR3 spans 14 residues. V was clipped by 4 bases and J by 1 base, with 7 bases between them. Per germline, CDR1 MGHDK and CDR2 SYGVNS. As every portion of the isolated RNA was reverse transcribed, the sequencing read expressed TCRB transcripts. Sequenced by immunoSEQ multiplex PCR; TCRdb stores in-frame clones only, minus some. The sample lists hundreds of thousands of clones, 15% to 17% occurring once. The material sequenced was naive CD4+ T cells from blood. This clonotype originated in a man aged 18 to 29 in good health. The rearrangement joins TRBV25-1 to TRBJ2-2; D is unclear. The CDR3 nucleotides are TGTGCCAGCAGTGGGTATGAGAACACCGGGGAGCTGTTTTTT. Amino acid sequence: CASSGYENTGELFF.